These 27 T cell receptor beta chains came from one sample sequenced in a study of response to subunit inactivated influenza vaccine. TCRdb recomputed calls from the RT-PCR reads with MiXCR, one row per CDR3 protein. This repertoire shows about 650,000 distinct CDR3 sequences, approximately 14% found once; its top ten account for around 10%. Specimen: PBMCs from blood, collected approximately 13 days after vaccination. These receptors all come from a man aged 50-60 years who received an inactivated influenza vaccine.

The chain has TRBV2 and TRBJ2-3; D is unresolved. Germline lookup yields CDR1 SNHLY and CDR2 FYNNEI. This CDR3 spans 10 amino acids. The V end lost 8 bases, the J end lost 6 bases, and 6 bases lay between the germline ends. Here the CDR3 reads CASYLDTQYF. Written as DNA, the CDR3 is TGTGCCAGCTATCTCGATACGCAGTATTTT.

The V call is TRBV20-1, the J call TRBJ2-7; D unclear. The germline V and J ends were trimmed by 3 bases and 2 bases, with 8 bases remaining between them. CDR3 length equals 12 residues. CDR1 and CDR2 (germline): DFQATT, SNEGSKA (reference sequence). The CDR3 DNA reads as TGCAGTGCTAGCGGGTTGACCTACGAGCAGTACTTC. Translating it yields CSASGLTYEQYF.

This clonotype has only a few counts. The genes are TRBV20-1 and TRBJ2-7, with D perhaps assigned TRBD1 or TRBD2 (6 bases each). V lost 2 bases, J lost 4 bases, and 12 bases lay in between. CDR3 size: 13 residues. Germline-derived CDR1 and CDR2 are DFQATT and SNEGSKA (reference sequence). The CDR3 DNA sequence: TGCAGTGCTAGATCCGGGGGCCAGTACGAGCAGTACTTC. It is translated as CSARSGGQYEQYF.

A few counts support this clonotype. The rearrangement joins TRBV6-2 or TRBV6-3 to TRBJ1-6; 7 bases map to TRBD1. V gave up 7 bases and J gave up 9 bases; unmatched junction bases: 9. The CDR3 consists of 14 residues. CDR1 and CDR2 from the germline V gene are MNHEY and SVGEGT. CDR3 nucleotides: TGTGCCAGCAACAAGGGGACAGTCAGTTCACCCCTCCACTTT. Amino acids: CASNKGTVSSPLHF.

The chain carries TRBV27 and TRBJ2-7; D might be TRBD1 or TRBD2, each matching 7 bases. Germline V gene sequence: CDR1 MNHEY, CDR2 SMNVEV (reference sequence). The CDR3 sequence is 16 residues long. The V and J ends lost 5 bases and 3 bases respectively, with 20 bases between them. DNA for the CDR3: TGTGCCAGCAGTCACGGGAGGCAGGGGGGAGTCTACGAGCAGTACTTC. The encoded protein is CASSHGRQGGVYEQYF.

The chain has TRBV5-5 and TRBJ1-2, with D unresolved. Trimming removed 0 bases at V and 7 bases at J, with 10 bases between. CDR1 and CDR2 (germline): SGHKS, YYEKEE (reference sequence). The CDR3 runs to 13 residues. The CDR3 spells CASSLGRESGYTF. The DNA of the CDR3 is TGTGCCAGCAGCTTGGGGAGGGAAAGTGGCTACACCTTC.

This clonotype was seen a handful of times. The chain links TRBV5-1 to TRBJ2-3; TRBD1 matches 8 bases. CDR1 is SGHRS and CDR2 is YFSETQ in the germline V gene. The CDR3 sequence is 16 residues long. Trimming cost V 4 bases and J 0 bases; bases outside gene matches: 7. CDR3 region: CASSVGQDQSTDTQYF. CDR3 sequence (DNA): TGCGCCAGCAGCGTGGGACAGGACCAAAGCACAGATACGCAGTATTTT.

The gene calls are TRBV5-1 and TRBJ2-7, with D tentatively TRBD1 or TRBD2 (5 bases each). From germline, CDR1 is SGHRS and CDR2 YFSETQ. V dropped 4 bases and J dropped 2 bases, with 13 bases sitting between them. The CDR3 runs to 14 residues. The CDR3 reads CASSPWDVAYEQYF. CDR3 nucleotide sequence: TGCGCCAGCAGCCCTTGGGACGTAGCCTACGAGCAGTACTTC.

There are a few counts of this clonotype. This chain connects TRBV6-1 to TRBJ2-3, with D perhaps matching TRBD2 (7 bases). This CDR3 region has 15 residues. Germline CDR1 and CDR2: MNHNS and SASEGT. Trimming shortened V by 6 bases and J by 3 bases, and 16 bases separated the two germline ends. CDR3 amino acids: CASSDAGASTDTQYF. The CDR3 nucleotides read TGTGCCAGCAGCGACGCGGGGGCAAGTACAGATACGCAGTATTTT.

V is TRBV5-1 and J is TRBJ2-1, with 9 bases that match TRBD2. V shed 0 bases, J shed 5 bases, and the junction held 3 bases outside the gene matches. This CDR3 region has 15 residues. Germline V gene sequence: CDR1 SGHRS, CDR2 YFSETQ. The CDR3, as DNA: TGCGCCAGCAGCTTGGTAGCGGGGGCAGACAATGAGCAGTTCTTC. It yields the protein CASSLVAGADNEQFF. The variable domain in full, completed from reference TRBV5-1 and TRBJ2-1, reads KAGVTQTPRYLIKTRGQQVTLSCSPISGHRSVSWYQQTPGQGLQFLFEYFSETQRNKGNFPGRFSGRQFSNSRSEMNVSTLELGDSALYLCASSLVAGADNEQFFGPGTRLTVL.

In this sample, this clonotype turned up a few times. The chain has TRBV5-1 and TRBJ2-1, with 8 bases aligning to TRBD2. Trimming took 0 bases from V and 0 from J; bases not matched to a gene: 17. CDR1 is SGHRS and CDR2 is YFSETQ in the germline V gene. The CDR3 extends over 21 amino acids. The CDR3 sequence is CASSLAWGLGHDGSSYNEQFF. The CDR3 coding sequence is TGCGCCAGCAGCTTGGCCTGGGGACTAGGTCACGATGGCAGCTCCTACAATGAGCAGTTCTTC.

This clonotype has more than one count but fewer than ten. The chain couples TRBV28 to TRBJ2-7, with D tentatively TRBD1 (5 bases). Trimming left V 8 bases short and J 2 bases short, with 13 bases between. This CDR3 is built from 13 residues. Germline loops: CDR1 MDHEN, CDR2 SYDVKM. The CDR3 is CASLRTDTYEQYF. CDR3 in DNA: TGTGCCAGCCTACGGACGGACACCTACGAGCAGTACTTC.

This clonotype was seen repeatedly, ten times or more. The V gene is TRBV5-1, the J gene TRBJ2-1; the D gene is possibly TRBD2 (5 bases). Germline values: CDR1 SGHRS, CDR2 YFSETQ. V lost 4 bases to trimming and J lost 1 base, with 21 bases between them. There are 18 residues in the CDR3. CDR3 bases: TGCGCCAGCAGCCGGTATCTGGTAGGAGGTCGTTCCTACAATGAGCAGTTCTTC. Translation: CASSRYLVGGRSYNEQFF.

This chain uses TRBV28 with TRBJ2-7; D not resolved. CDR3 length: 14 amino acids. Per germline, CDR1 MDHEN and CDR2 SYDVKM. Trimming shortened V by 6 bases and J by 1 base, and 13 bases separated the two germline ends. The CDR3 loop is CASSLPLGSYEQYF. For the CDR3, the DNA is TGTGCCAGCAGCCTCCCACTGGGGTCCTACGAGCAGTACTTC.

This clonotype was counted between two and nine times. The CDR3 region has the DNA TGTGCCAGCAGCTTACCGGGACTAGCGGGAGGGCCGAAAGAGACCCAGTACTTC. Its protein product is CASSLPGLAGGPKETQYF. This chain connects TRBV7-2 to TRBJ2-5; 16 positions match TRBD2. The junction had 6 bases not matched to a gene; V was cut back by 2 bases and J by 3 bases. CDR1 and CDR2 (germline): SGHTA, FQGNSA. This CDR3 region has 18 residues.

This sequence joins TRBV7-8 and TRBJ2-6, with TRBD1 matching 7 bases. V dropped 2 bases and J dropped 0; count of bases not matched to a gene: 10. CDR3 length: 19 residues. Germline V gene lookup returns CDR1 SGHVS and CDR2 FQNEAQ. CDR3 in amino acids: CASSLLVPDRPSGANVLTF. The CDR3 coding sequence is TGTGCCAGCAGCTTACTGGTCCCGGACAGGCCCTCTGGGGCCAACGTCCTGACTTTC.

The chain joins TRBV4-2 to TRBJ2-7, with 9 bases that match TRBD2. The length of the CDR3 is 15 residues. The germline CDR1 and CDR2 sequences are LGHNA and YNFKEQ. V lost 2 bases, J lost 0 bases, and 2 bases stayed unmatched. Here the CDR3 DNA reads TGTGCCAGCAGCCAAAGTAGCGGGAGCTCCTACGAGCAGTACTTC. Translated: CASSQSSGSSYEQYF.

A few counts support this clonotype. V and J are TRBV7-2 and TRBJ1-5, with TRBD1 identical over 8 bases. V shed 6 bases and J 10 bases; nucleotides not matched to a gene: 11. In germline, CDR1 is SGHTA, CDR2 FQGNSA. This CDR3 spans 14 amino acids. The CDR3 region has the DNA TGTGCCAGCAGTCAACAGGGGGGTGGAGGACCCCAGCATTTT. It translates to CASSQQGGGGPQHF.

This clonotype came up many times. The CDR3 DNA reads as TGTGCCAGCAGCTTAGGACCGGGGCCGAACACTGAAGCTTTCTTT. Its translation: CASSLGPGPNTEAFF. The chain combines TRBV7-2 with TRBJ1-1; tentative D call: TRBD1 (5 bases). V was pared by 1 base and J by 1 base, with 10 bases between. CDR1 and CDR2 (germline): SGHTA, FQGNSA. CDR3 length equals 15 residues.

The chain couples TRBV19 to TRBJ2-7, with D perhaps matching TRBD1 or TRBD2 (5 bases each). Trimming pared 4 bases from V and 6 bases from J, leaving 19 bases between. Germline V gives CDR1 LNHDA, CDR2 SQIVND (reference sequence). The CDR3 is 15 residues long. CDR3 sequence reads: CASSTHRDHKSEQYF. CDR3 coding DNA: TGTGCCAGTAGTACTCACCGGGACCATAAAAGCGAGCAGTACTTC.

This clonotype was counted many times. Written as DNA, the CDR3 is TGTGCCAGCAGCCCCGCTGATACGCAGTATTTT. It specifies CASSPADTQYF. The chain is built from TRBV12-3 or TRBV12-4 and TRBJ2-3; D is unclear. There are 11 residues in the CDR3. V was shortened by 6 bases and J by 6 bases, with 7 bases between the two germline ends.

The rearrangement links TRBV5-5 to TRBJ1-4; D call uncertain. The CDR3 is made up of 15 amino acids. Per the germline V gene, CDR1 is SGHKS and CDR2 is YYEKEE (reference sequence). The V and J ends lost 1 base and 0 bases respectively, with 7 bases between them. The CDR3 reads CASSLQQATNEKLFF. Here the CDR3 DNA reads TGTGCCAGCAGCTTGCAGCAGGCAACTAATGAAAAACTGTTTTTT.

This clonotype was found many times. The chain carries TRBV12-3 or TRBV12-4 and TRBJ2-7; D is uncertain. CDR3 length equals 11 residues. The ends were cut back, 1 base at V and 7 bases at J, with 5 bases in the middle. The CDR3 bases are TGTGCCAGCAGTTTAGGTCAGGAGCAGTACTTC. Its translation: CASSLGQEQYF.

The chain carries TRBV28 and TRBJ2-7, with D maybe TRBD1 (6 bases). In germline, CDR1 is MDHEN, CDR2 SYDVKM. CDR3 size: 18 residues. V lost 7 bases and J 7 bases, leaving 32 bases between the germline ends. For the CDR3, the DNA is TGTGCCAGCACCGCTGCCTACAGGGTAATGGGCGAATCCCGTGAGCAGTACTTC. It yields the protein CASTAAYRVMGESREQYF.

This clonotype appeared a few times. The J gene is TRBJ2-3, the V gene TRBV3-1; possibly TRBD2 for D (5 bases). CDR3 length: 15 amino acids. Trimming removed 4 bases at V and 0 bases at J, with 11 bases between. In germline, CDR1 is LGHDT, CDR2 YNNKEL (reference sequence). CDR3 nucleotide sequence: TGTGCCAGCAGCCTCGGACTGCCCAGCACAGATACGCAGTATTTT. It specifies CASSLGLPSTDTQYF.

This chain connects TRBV28 to TRBJ2-2; D is tentatively TRBD1 or TRBD2 (6 bases each). Trimming cost V 8 bases and J 1 base, with 14 bases left between them. In germline, CDR1 is MDHEN, CDR2 SYDVKM. The CDR3 totals 15 residues. The CDR3: CASLRGPLNTGELFF. CDR3 DNA sequence: TGTGCCAGCCTACGGGGGCCATTGAACACCGGGGAGCTGTTTTTT.

This clonotype has at least ten counts. The chain is built from TRBV5-5 and TRBJ1-5; tentatively, D is TRBD1 (5 bases). CDR1 and CDR2 (germline): SGHKS, YYEKEE (reference sequence). V lost 1 base, J lost 0 bases, and 11 bases lay in between. There are 16 residues in the CDR3. The CDR3 DNA reads as TGTGCCAGCAGCTTGTTCAGGGAATCTAGCAATCAGCCCCAGCATTTT. Translation: CASSLFRESSNQPQHF.